Included here is one TCR beta chain sequence, with context. Antigen specificity is unknown. CDR1 and CDR2 from the germline V gene are SQVTM and ANQGSEA. The CDR3 totals 13 residues. The V and J ends lost 8 bases and 0 bases, in that order; junction bases with no gene match: 5. Input per replicate PCR of unsorted PBMC was 300 ng DNA, corresponding to around 30,000 T cell genomes. The team ran DNA from unsorted PBMCs on ten immunoSEQ deep assay plates for sequencing. The protocol was immunoSEQ multiplex PCR, while the TCRdb copy is restricted to in-frame clones and leaves out a portion. The data show about 96,000 clones, less than 60% seen once. These data belong to a study of shared clonotypes between healthy human individuals. General study findings and limits: Sequencing depth was expected to influence donor clonotype sharing.

This sequence originates from a middle-aged woman in good health. Some clones in this sample may be carry-over from other donors' samples. Sequenced: PBMCs. V is TRBV29-1 and J is TRBJ2-5; 8 bases line up with TRBD2. This CDR3 is CSILAVYQETQYF. CDR3 nucleotide sequence: TGCAGCATACTAGCGGTGTACCAAGAGACCCAGTACTTC.